Following are 11 T cell receptor beta chains from one sample sequenced in a study of cytomegalovirus exposure and HLA in healthy donors. TCRdb's copy holds only in-frame clones and misses some; the assay was immunoSEQ multiplex PCR. The data show some 44,000 clones, roughly 90% seen once. Sequencing was performed on PBMCs. These receptors were collected from a young man in good health and CMV-seronegative.

This clone was seen more than once but under ten times. Additional DNA sequences in this sample encode the identical CDR3. V usage is TRBV6-6 and J usage is TRBJ2-7, with no clear D. The length of the CDR3 is 14 residues. Germline lookup yields CDR1 MNHNY and CDR2 SVGAGI (reference sequence). V was clipped by 0 bases and J by 3 bases, with 9 bases between them. The CDR3 region has the DNA TGTGCCAGCAGTTACTCGGTTCCAGGCTACGAGCAGTACTTC. Protein product: CASSYSVPGYEQYF.

This clone turned up a few times. The chain joins TRBV10-1 to TRBJ1-6; D gene uncertain. Germline V gene sequence: CDR1 WNHNN, CDR2 SYGVQD (reference sequence). The CDR3 is made up of 12 amino acids. V lost 7 bases and J 10 bases, leaving 11 bases between the germline ends. The CDR3 nucleotides are TGCGCCAGCAATGGGCCGACATCACCCCTCCACTTT. Translating it yields CASNGPTSPLHF.

For the CDR3, the DNA is TGTGCCAGCAGCTCTGTGCCGAGCGGGGGCCCAGATACGCAGTATTTT. This translates into CASSSVPSGGPDTQYF. The V gene is TRBV5-6, the J gene TRBJ2-3; 8 bases match TRBD2. V shed 3 bases and J 4 bases; nucleotides not matched to a gene: 10. Per the germline V gene, CDR1 is SGHDT and CDR2 is YYEEEE. CDR3 length: 16 amino acids.

This clone was picked up a small number of times. The chain recombines TRBV6-4 with TRBJ2-2; 8 bases agree with TRBD1. The CDR3 extends over 15 amino acids. Germline V lookup: CDR1 MRHNA, CDR2 SNTAGT. Trimming at V came to 5 bases and at J to 5 bases, leaving 7 bases not matched to a gene. This CDR3 is CASSYGQGATGELFF. In DNA form, the CDR3 reads TGTGCCAGCAGTTACGGACAGGGTGCGACCGGGGAGCTGTTTTTT.

The rearrangement links TRBV5-4 to TRBJ2-7, with D possibly being TRBD2 (6 bases). CDR3 length equals 14 residues. The V gene's germline CDR1 is SGHNT and CDR2 YYREEE (reference sequence). V lost 4 bases and J 4 bases, leaving 15 bases between the germline ends. In DNA, the CDR3 is TGTGCCAGCAGCGGGACTTTCGCCCCTTACGAGCAGTACTTC. As protein: CASSGTFAPYEQYF.

In its sample, this clone was seen a few times. The V call is TRBV11-2, the J call TRBJ1-1, with D perhaps matching TRBD1 (5 bases). This CDR3 contains 13 residues. From germline, CDR1 is SGHAT and CDR2 FQNNGV. V was shortened by 3 bases and J by 6 bases, with 11 bases between the two germline ends. CDR3 residues: CASSLGGGSEAFF. The CDR3 DNA reads as TGTGCCAGCAGCTTGGGGGGAGGATCTGAAGCTTTCTTT.

The chain links TRBV19 to TRBJ1-3, with a possible D match to TRBD1 (5 bases). CDR1 LNHDA and CDR2 SQIVND come from the germline V gene (reference sequence). Between the trimmed V and J ends, which lost 7 bases and 0 bases, there was a span of 7 bases. This CDR3 has 13 amino acids. CDR3 amino acids: CASTGGSGNTIYF. Written as DNA, the CDR3 is TGTGCCAGTACGGGGGGCTCTGGAAACACCATATATTTT.

This clone was detected only once. The chain links TRBV7-6 to TRBJ1-4, with TRBD1 identical over 7 bases. With V trimmed by 8 bases and J by 3 bases, 6 bases remained unmatched. The germline V gene encodes CDR1 SGHVS and CDR2 FNYEAQ. The CDR3 length is 14 residues. For the CDR3, the DNA is TGTGCCAGCCGATCCGGGACAGCTAATGAAAAACTGTTTTTT. It yields the protein CASRSGTANEKLFF.

The CDR3 loop reads CASSIGPGQGPYNEQFF. The DNA of the CDR3 is TGTGCCAGTAGTATAGGACCGGGACAGGGGCCCTACAATGAGCAGTTCTTC. The gene calls are TRBV19 and TRBJ2-1; TRBD1 matches at 10 bases. CDR1 is LNHDA and CDR2 is SQIVND in the germline V gene (reference sequence). The CDR3 sequence is 17 residues long. The V segment lost 1 base and the J segment 2 bases; nucleotides outside the gene matches: 5.

The chain uses TRBV4-3 and TRBJ2-7; D unresolved. Germline-derived CDR1 and CDR2 are LGHNA and YSLEER. Trimming cost V 1 base and J 7 bases, with 14 bases left between them. The CDR3 consists of 14 residues. The CDR3 DNA is TGCGCCAGCAGCCAAGGGCAGTCCGTCGGGGAGCAGTACTTC. Protein sequence: CASSQGQSVGEQYF.

The table lists this clone with a few counts. The chain couples TRBV5-6 to TRBJ2-1, with TRBD2 identical over 7 bases. The germline CDR1 and CDR2 sequences are SGHDT and YYEEEE. J gave up 0 bases and V 6 bases, and 12 bases lay outside the gene matches. CDR3 length equals 17 residues. The CDR3 is CASIPLHRGSSYNEQFF. The CDR3 DNA sequence: TGTGCCAGCATCCCTTTGCACCGCGGGAGCTCCTACAATGAGCAGTTCTTC. The full variable domain, completed using reference TRBV5-6 and TRBJ2-1, is DAGVTQSPTHLIKTRGQQVTLRCSPKSGHDTVSWYQQALGQGPQFIFQYYEEEERQRGNFPDRFSGHQFPNYSSELNVNALLLGDSALYLCASIPLHRGSSYNEQFFGPGTRLTVL.